This T cell receptor (beta chain) was sequenced during a study of identical twins. In regard to this clonotype: What it binds is not known.

Notes on the study in general: Some out-of-frame alpha sequences were shared by twins, and these showed excess low generation probability.

This CDR3 is built from 17 residues. Germline lookup yields CDR1 WSHSY and CDR2 SAAADI. Trimming at V came to 0 bases and at J to 0 bases, leaving 5 bases not matched to a gene. A universal primer site was created by template switching, with the cDNA bearing unique molecular identifiers. TCRdb re-derived calls from the 5' RACE reads in MiXCR, one entry per CDR3 protein. The sample has roughly 490,000 distinct CDR3 sequences, roughly 13% seen once. This same sample was also part of a study on yellow fever vaccine responses in identical twins.

The material sequenced was CD4+ T cells sorted from blood. This rearrangement joins TRBV10-2 to TRBJ2-7, with 10 nucleotides matching TRBD2. The clonotype comes from a woman aged 18-29 years in good health. CDR3 sequence: CASSESFGTSDSYEQYF. The CDR3 DNA follows: TGCGCCAGCAGTGAGTCGTTCGGGACTAGCGACTCCTACGAGCAGTACTTC.